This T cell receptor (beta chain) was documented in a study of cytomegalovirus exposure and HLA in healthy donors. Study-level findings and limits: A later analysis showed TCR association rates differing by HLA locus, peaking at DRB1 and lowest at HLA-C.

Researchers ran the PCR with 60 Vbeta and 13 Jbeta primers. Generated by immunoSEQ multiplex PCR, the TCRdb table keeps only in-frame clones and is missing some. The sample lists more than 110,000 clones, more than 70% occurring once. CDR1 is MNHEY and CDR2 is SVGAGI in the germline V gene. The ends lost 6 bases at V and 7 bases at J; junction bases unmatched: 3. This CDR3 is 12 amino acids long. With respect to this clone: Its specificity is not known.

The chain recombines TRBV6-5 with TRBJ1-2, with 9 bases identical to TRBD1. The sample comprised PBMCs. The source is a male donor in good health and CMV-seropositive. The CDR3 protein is CASRDRGPGYTF. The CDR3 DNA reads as TGTGCCAGCAGGGACAGGGGTCCTGGCTACACCTTC.